This T cell receptor (beta chain) came from a study of chemoradiotherapy in HPV16-positive cancers. TCRdb keeps only in-frame clones here, not all; method: immunoSEQ multiplex PCR. The data hold about 15,000 clones, with 65% to 85% observed a single time. Samples were taken several times over chemoradiotherapy. This CDR3 comprises 17 residues. V gave up 7 bases and J gave up 4 bases; unmatched junction bases: 17. The V gene's germline CDR1 is SGHVS and CDR2 FQNEAQ. As regards this clone: Its antigen is undetermined.

General study points: In HPV16-positive patients, HPV-responsive T-cell expansion tracked better recurrence-free survival. HPV-specific T cells were functionally defined from only two HPV16-positive patients.

The chain carries TRBV7-8 and TRBJ2-3; 7 bases are shared with TRBD2. Sampling was carried out from a patient who underwent chemoradiotherapy. The source is a human donor with HPV-associated anogenital cancer. The CDR3 DNA reads TGTGCCAGCACCTCGTCTGGGGGGACTACTTCTCCAGATACGCAGTATTTT. Translated: CASTSSGGTTSPDTQYF.